This entry concerns a single T cell receptor beta chain. These data come from a study of blood T cell repertoires in COVID-19. Study-wide context: Both acute and convalescent COVID-19 samples were obtained from the United States, Italy and Spain. T cells, B-cell-depleted T cells, or PBMCs supplied cDNA or gDNA.

Per the germline V gene, CDR1 is SGHKS and CDR2 is YYEKEE (reference sequence). CDR3 length: 14 residues. The J segment lost 2 bases and the V segment lost 2 bases, leaving 3 bases of the junction unmatched. Original processing methods: For nucleated cells, counts were estimated from reference gene primer amplification. Method: immunoSEQ multiplex PCR; TCRdb's copy keeps in-frame clones and lacks some. That table furnishes V, J and clone size, whereas the DNA furnished D and trimming. Here the sample spans 450,000 to 500,000 clones, 75% to 90% being singletons. Input material: peripheral blood. The chain carries TRBV5-5 and TRBJ2-5, with 7 nucleotides matching TRBD1. This receptor was identified in a human donor in a cohort sampled during active COVID-19. CDR3 nucleotides: TGTGCCAGCAGCTTACCGGGACAGCAAGAGACCCAGTACTTC. The encoded protein is CASSLPGQQETQYF.